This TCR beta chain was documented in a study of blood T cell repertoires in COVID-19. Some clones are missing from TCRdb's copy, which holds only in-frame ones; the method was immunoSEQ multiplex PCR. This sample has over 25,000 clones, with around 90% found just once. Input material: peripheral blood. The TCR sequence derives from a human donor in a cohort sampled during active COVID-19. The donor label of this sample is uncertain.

In DNA form, the CDR3 reads TGCGCCAGCAGCTTCCTGTTTCGGGTGGCCGGGGAGCTGTTTTTT. Translated: CASSFLFRVAGELFF. The chain combines TRBV5-1 with TRBJ2-2, with no clear D. The germline V and J ends were trimmed by 2 bases and 6 bases, with 14 bases remaining between them. The CDR3 totals 15 residues. In germline, CDR1 is SGHRS, CDR2 YFSETQ. Based on the CDR3 plus reference TRBV5-1 and TRBJ2-2, the full variable domain is KAGVTQTPRYLIKTRGQQVTLSCSPISGHRSVSWYQQTPGQGLQFLFEYFSETQRNKGNFPGRFSGRQFSNSRSEMNVSTLELGDSALYLCASSFLFRVAGELFFGEGSRLTVL.